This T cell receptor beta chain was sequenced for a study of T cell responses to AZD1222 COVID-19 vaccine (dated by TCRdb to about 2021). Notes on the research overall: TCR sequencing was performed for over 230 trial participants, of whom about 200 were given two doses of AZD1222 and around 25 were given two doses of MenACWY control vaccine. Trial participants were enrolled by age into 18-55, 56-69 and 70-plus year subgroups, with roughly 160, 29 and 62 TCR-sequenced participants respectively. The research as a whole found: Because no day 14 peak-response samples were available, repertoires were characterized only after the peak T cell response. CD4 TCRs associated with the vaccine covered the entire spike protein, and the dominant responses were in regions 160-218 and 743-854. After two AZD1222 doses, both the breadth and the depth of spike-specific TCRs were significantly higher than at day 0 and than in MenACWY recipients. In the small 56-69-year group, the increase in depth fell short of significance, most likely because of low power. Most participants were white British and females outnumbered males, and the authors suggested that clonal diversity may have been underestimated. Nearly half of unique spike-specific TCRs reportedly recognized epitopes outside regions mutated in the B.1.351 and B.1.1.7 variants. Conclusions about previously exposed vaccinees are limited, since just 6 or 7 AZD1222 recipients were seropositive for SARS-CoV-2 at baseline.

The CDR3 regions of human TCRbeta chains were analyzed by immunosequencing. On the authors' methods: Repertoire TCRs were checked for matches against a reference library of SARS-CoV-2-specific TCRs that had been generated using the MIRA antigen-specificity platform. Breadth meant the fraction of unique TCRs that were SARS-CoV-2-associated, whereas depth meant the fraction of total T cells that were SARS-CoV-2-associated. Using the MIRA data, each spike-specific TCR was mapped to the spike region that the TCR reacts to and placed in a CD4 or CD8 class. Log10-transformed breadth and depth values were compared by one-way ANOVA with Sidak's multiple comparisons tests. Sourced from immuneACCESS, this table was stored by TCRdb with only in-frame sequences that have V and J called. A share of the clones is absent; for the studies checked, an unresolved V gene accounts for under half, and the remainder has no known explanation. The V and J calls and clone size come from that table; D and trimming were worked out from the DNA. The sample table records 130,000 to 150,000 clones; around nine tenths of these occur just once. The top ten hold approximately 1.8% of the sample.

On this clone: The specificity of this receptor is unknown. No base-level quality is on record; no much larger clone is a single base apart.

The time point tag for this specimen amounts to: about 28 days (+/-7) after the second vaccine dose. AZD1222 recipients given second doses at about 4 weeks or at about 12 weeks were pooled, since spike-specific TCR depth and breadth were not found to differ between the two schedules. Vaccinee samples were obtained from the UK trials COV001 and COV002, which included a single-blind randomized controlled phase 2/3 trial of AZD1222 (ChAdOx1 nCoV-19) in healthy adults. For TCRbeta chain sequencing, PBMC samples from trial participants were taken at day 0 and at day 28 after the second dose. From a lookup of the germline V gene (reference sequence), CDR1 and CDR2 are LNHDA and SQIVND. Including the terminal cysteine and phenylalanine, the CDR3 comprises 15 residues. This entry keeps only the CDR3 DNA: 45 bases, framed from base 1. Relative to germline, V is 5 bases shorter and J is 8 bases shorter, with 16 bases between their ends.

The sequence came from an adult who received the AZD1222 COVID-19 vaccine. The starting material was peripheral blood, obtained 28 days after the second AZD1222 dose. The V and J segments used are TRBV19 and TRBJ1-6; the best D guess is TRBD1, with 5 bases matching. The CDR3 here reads CASSPWGVMDSPLHF. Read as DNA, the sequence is TGTGCCAGTAGTCCGTGGGGGGTAATGGATTCACCCCTCCACTTT.